Following are 18 T cell receptor beta chains from one sample sequenced in a study of early T cells in non-severe SARS-CoV-2 infection (dated by TCRdb to about 2021). Libraries were constructed by 5' RACE. Sequencing instrument: NextSeq 500. The public reads were run again by TCRdb, first through fastp at Q25 and then through MiXCR, and only productive beta chains were kept. Merged by CDR3 protein, the rows form single entries marked with the most common genes and DNA. The sample includes 55,000 to 65,000 distinct CDR3 sequences, with around 15% observed a single time. Roughly 4.3% of the sample is held by the ten biggest clonotypes. The specimen comprised whole blood, sampled at baseline. The origin of the receptors is an adult who was a healthcare worker with PCR-confirmed SARS-CoV-2 infection or an uninfected control (not recorded which).

V and J are TRBV27 and TRBJ1-2, with D perhaps matching TRBD1 (5 bases). CDR1 and CDR2 from the germline V gene are MNHEY and SMNVEV (reference sequence). Trimming removed 5 bases from V and 3 bases from J, with 16 bases in between. There are 15 residues in the CDR3. CDR3: CASSPLGRGDYGYTF. Here the CDR3 DNA reads TGTGCCAGCAGTCCCCTCGGCCGGGGGGACTATGGCTACACCTTC.

This clonotype was detected only a few times. The J gene is TRBJ2-7, the V gene TRBV7-6; 9 bases align to TRBD1. Germline V lookup: CDR1 SGHVS, CDR2 FNYEAQ. The CDR3 length is 14 residues. V lost 4 bases to trimming and J lost 12 bases; unmatched junction nucleotides: 13. In nucleotides, the CDR3 is TGTGCCAGCAGCTCCTACCGGGACAGGGAGGCGCTGTACTTC. It codes for CASSSYRDREALYF. The full variable domain, in which reference TRBV7-6 and TRBJ2-7 provide the parts outside the CDR3, is GAGVSQSPRYKVTKRGQDVALRCDPISGHVSLYWYRQALGQGPEFLTYFNYEAQQDKSGLPNDRFSAERPEGSISTLTIQRTEQRDSAMYRCASSSYRDREALYFGPGTRLTVT.

V is TRBV5-4 and J is TRBJ2-6, with D perhaps being TRBD1 or TRBD2 (5 bases each). The CDR3 loop spans 20 amino acids. The V end lost 4 bases, the J end lost 0 bases, and 23 bases lay between the germline ends. Per germline, CDR1 SGHNT and CDR2 YYREEE (reference sequence). The CDR3 coding sequence is TGTGCCAGCAGCCAACGTGGACTGGGTTCGGGGCTCTCTGGGGCCAACGTCCTGACTTTC. It yields the protein CASSQRGLGSGLSGANVLTF.

The V call is TRBV12-3 or TRBV12-4, the J call TRBJ2-2; D call uncertain. V lost 4 bases to trimming and J lost 2 bases, with 8 bases between them. This CDR3 region has 14 residues. The CDR3 DNA follows: TGTGCCAGCAGTTCTGGGCAAAACACCGGGGAGCTGTTTTTT. Its protein product is CASSSGQNTGELFF.

This clonotype has a handful of counts. The chain carries TRBV5-1 and TRBJ2-5; 9 bases map to TRBD1. CDR1 and CDR2 from the germline V gene are SGHRS and YFSETQ. V dropped 4 bases and J dropped 4; count of bases not matched to a gene: 5. The CDR3 contains 14 residues. CDR3 sequence reads: CASSAGQGGETQYF. CDR3 DNA sequence: TGCGCCAGCAGCGCGGGACAGGGAGGAGAGACCCAGTACTTC.

There are a few counts of this clonotype. This rearrangement joins TRBV28 to TRBJ2-3; 8 bases are a match to TRBD2. The CDR3 runs 14 residues. Germline loops: CDR1 MDHEN, CDR2 SYDVKM. Unmatched junction bases numbered 6, after V lost 6 bases and J lost 4 bases. Here the CDR3 DNA reads TGTGCCAGCAGCCGGGCGGGGGGTGCAGATACGCAGTATTTT. It translates to CASSRAGGADTQYF. Based on the CDR3 plus reference TRBV28 and TRBJ2-3, the full variable domain is DVKVTQSSRYLVKRTGEKVFLECVQDMDHENMFWYRQDPGLGLRLIYFSYDVKMKEKGDIPEGYSVSREKKERFSLILESASTNQTSMYLCASSRAGGADTQYFGPGTRLTVL.

In this sample, this clonotype is medium-sized (0.01 to 0.1%). This chain uses TRBV18 with TRBJ2-7; 8 bases align to TRBD2. This CDR3 has 15 amino acids. The V gene end was trimmed by 2 bases and the J gene end by 3 bases; junction bases not matched to a gene: 6. From germline, CDR1 is KGHSH and CDR2 LQKENI. CDR3 coding DNA: TGTGCCAGCTCACCAAAAGATAGCGGGGTCTACGAGCAGTACTTC. Its protein is CASSPKDSGVYEQYF.

Remarks on this clonotype: This CDR3 fails to terminate in the conserved phenylalanine or tryptophan, so it likely reflects a read error. The rearrangement joins TRBV5-1 to TRBJ2-3, with D perhaps matching TRBD2 (7 bases). The CDR3 sequence is 15 residues long. With 3 bases removed from V and 4 bases from J, the gap between germline ends came to 15 bases. CDR1 is SGHRS and CDR2 is YFSETQ in the germline V gene. The CDR3 sequence: CASSSVGGPSDTQYY. The CDR3 nucleotides are TGCGCCAGCAGCTCTGTCGGGGGGCCTTCAGATACGCAGTATTAT.

This clonotype has a handful of counts. The chain carries TRBV25-1 and TRBJ1-6; 10 nucleotides match TRBD1. Germline trimming cut 1 base from V and 11 bases from J; bases unmatched to any gene: 2. The CDR3 sequence is 14 residues long. Germline CDR1 and CDR2: MGHDK and SYGVNS. The CDR3 DNA is TGTGCCAGCAGTGAATTCGGGACAGGGGCACCCCTCCACTTT. The encoded protein is CASSEFGTGAPLHF.

The V call is TRBV5-4, the J call TRBJ2-3; TRBD2 might be the D (5 bases). This CDR3 is built from 15 residues. V lost 2 bases and J lost 2, with 12 bases in between. CDR1 and CDR2 (germline): SGHNT, YYREEE (reference sequence). The CDR3 spells CASSFNGKNTDTQYF. The CDR3 region has the DNA TGTGCCAGCAGCTTCAACGGGAAAAACACAGATACGCAGTATTTT.

The chain employs TRBV5-4 and TRBJ1-1; D is unclear. Germline CDR1 SGHNT, CDR2 YYREEE (reference sequence). CDR3 length equals 14 residues. The V and J ends lost 7 bases and 2 bases respectively, with 15 bases between them. Here the CDR3 reads CASQLGAGNTEAFF. CDR3 bases: TGTGCCAGCCAACTGGGAGCCGGCAACACTGAAGCTTTCTTT. The full variable domain, with the rest looked up from reference TRBV5-4 and TRBJ1-1, is ETGVTQSPTHLIKTRGQQVTLRCSSQSGHNTVSWYQQALGQGPQFIFQYYREEENGRGNFPPRFSGLQFPNYSSELNVNALELDDSALYLCASQLGAGNTEAFFGQGTRLTVV.

This clonotype was counted only a few times. This sequence joins TRBV11-2 and TRBJ2-3, with 9 positions matching TRBD2. CDR1 is SGHAT, CDR2 FQNNGV, per germline. CDR3 length: 21 amino acids. V lost 2 bases, J lost 2 bases, and 20 bases stayed unmatched. CDR3 protein: CASSLPTEVVAGDTNTDTQYF. In DNA, the CDR3 is TGTGCCAGCAGCTTACCGACAGAGGTGGTAGCGGGAGACACTAACACAGATACGCAGTATTTT. The full variable domain, rest sourced from reference TRBV11-2 and TRBJ2-3, is EAGVAQSPRYKIIEKRQSVAFWCNPISGHATLYWYQQILGQGPKLLIQFQNNGVVDDSQLPKDRFSAERLKGVDSTLKIQPAKLEDSAVYLCASSLPTEVVAGDTNTDTQYFGPGTRLTVL.

This chain joins TRBV4-1 and TRBJ2-5; D is ambiguous. Germline CDR1 MGHRA, CDR2 YSYEKL. V was clipped by 5 bases and J by 1 base, with 8 bases between them. This CDR3 is 13 amino acids long. The CDR3 DNA follows: TGCGCCAGCAGCAAAAAGAGCCAAGAGACCCAGTACTTC. Translating gives CASSKKSQETQYF.

This clonotype has a handful of counts. The chain uses TRBV6-5 and TRBJ2-7; 7 bases agree with TRBD1. V lost 2 bases to trimming and J lost 0 bases; unmatched junction nucleotides: 4. This CDR3 comprises 15 residues. From germline, CDR1 is MNHEY and CDR2 SVGAGI. The CDR3 sequence is CASSYSPGGSYEQYF. The CDR3 coding sequence is TGTGCCAGCAGTTACAGTCCAGGGGGCTCCTACGAGCAGTACTTC.

The chain recombines TRBV5-1 with TRBJ1-1; unclear D gene. Trimming pared 6 bases from V and 0 bases from J, leaving 9 bases between. The CDR3 is made up of 13 amino acids. CDR1 and CDR2 from the germline V gene are SGHRS and YFSETQ. CDR3 in amino acids: CASTEGLNTEAFF. As DNA, the CDR3 is TGCGCCAGCACGGAGGGATTGAACACTGAAGCTTTCTTT.

V usage is TRBV12-3 or TRBV12-4 and J usage is TRBJ1-2; a possible D gene is TRBD1 (6 bases). This CDR3 comprises 14 residues. V was cut by 3 bases and J by 8 bases, with 16 bases left in between. The CDR3 here is CASSLDRGRGGYTF. The CDR3 DNA sequence: TGTGCCAGCAGTTTGGACAGAGGAAGAGGGGGCTACACCTTC.

The chain is built from TRBV5-1 and TRBJ2-5; no reliable D call. The CDR3 is made up of 15 amino acids. Looked up from germline, CDR1 is SGHRS and CDR2 is YFSETQ. The ends were cut back, 1 base at V and 1 base at J, with 11 bases in the middle. The CDR3 loop reads CASSLLGDPQETQYF. The CDR3 DNA reads as TGCGCCAGCAGCTTGTTGGGTGACCCCCAAGAGACCCAGTACTTC.

The V call is TRBV7-9, the J call TRBJ1-2; no clear D gene. The CDR3 runs to 24 residues. V was cut by 6 bases and J by 5 bases, with 46 bases left in between. CDR1 is SEHNR, CDR2 FQNEAQ, per germline (reference sequence). In DNA form, the CDR3 reads TGTGCCAGCAGGGATATAGCGAGCTTCCTGGGATCTCGGGCCCTTAGCGCCGCGCTGTATGGCTACACCTTC. This encodes CASRDIASFLGSRALSAALYGYTF.